This TCR beta chain was profiled in a study of tumor-infiltrating lymphocytes in primary liver carcinoma. Study details: Roughly 3.5 to 7.13 million productive TCRbeta reads were obtained per sample, with similar numbers across tissue types.

The CDR3 has 18 amino acids. Germline V gene data show CDR1 as MGHRA and CDR2 as YSYEKL. In addition to blood RNA drawn from unsorted whole blood, germline DNA was extracted. A primer matching the constant region was used to make TCR beta cDNA from approximately 0.45 ug of total RNA. What produced the TCR beta libraries was three nested multiplex PCR rounds using slightly modified ARM-PCR. Both of the initial two PCR rounds ran for approximately 10 cycles and employed TRBV1-TRBV30 forward primers alongside a C-beta reverse primer. TCRdb itself ran the multiplex PCR reads through MiXCR, one entry per CDR3 protein. The sample records about 330,000 distinct CDR3 sequences, less than 75% being singletons. With respect to this clonotype: The junction differs from germline at one of its ends, possibly a read error.

The sequence was obtained from a man aged 40-49 years with primary liver carcinoma and hepatitis B virus infection. The gene calls are TRBV4-1 and TRBJ1-2, with TRBD1 as a possible D gene (6 bases). Sequences were obtained from peripheral blood. The CDR3 DNA reads TGCGCCGGCAGCCAAGAGATACAGGGCCTGTGGCAAAACTATGTCTACACCTTC. Encoded protein: CAGSQEIQGLWQNYVYTF.